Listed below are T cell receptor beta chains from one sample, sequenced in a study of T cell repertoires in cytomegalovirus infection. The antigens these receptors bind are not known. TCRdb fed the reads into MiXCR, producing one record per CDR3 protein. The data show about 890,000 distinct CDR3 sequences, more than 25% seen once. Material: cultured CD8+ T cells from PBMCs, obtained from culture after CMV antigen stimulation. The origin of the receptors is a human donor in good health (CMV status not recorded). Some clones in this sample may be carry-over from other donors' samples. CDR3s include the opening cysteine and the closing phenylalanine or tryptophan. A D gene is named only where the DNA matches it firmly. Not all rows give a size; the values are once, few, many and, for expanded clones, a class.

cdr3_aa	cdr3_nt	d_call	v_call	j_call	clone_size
CASSFSDSSYNEQFF	TGTGCCAGCAGTTTTTCGGACAGCTCCTACAATGAGCAGTTCTTC	NA	TRBV28	TRBJ2-1	few
CASSYGAGLQETQYF	TGTGCCAGCAGTTACGGGGCAGGGCTTCAAGAGACCCAGTACTTC	NA	TRBV6-5	TRBJ2-5	few
CASSQSFDTGELFF	TGCGCCAGCAGCCAGTCCTTTGACACCGGGGAGCTGTTTTTT	NA	TRBV4-1	TRBJ2-2	NA
CASSAAGWDNRAQYF	TGTGCCAGCAGTGCCGCCGGTTGGGATAATAGAGCTCAGTACTTC	NA	TRBV6-5	TRBJ2-4	NA
CASGFLAGGWNEQFF	TGTGCTAGTGGTTTCTTAGCGGGGGGTTGGAATGAGCAGTTCTTC	TRBD2	TRBV12-5	TRBJ2-1	NA
CASSRRESYNEQFF	TGTGCCAGTAGTCGACGGGAGTCTTACAATGAGCAGTTCTTC	NA	TRBV19	TRBJ2-1	NA
CASSLARGGPNNEQFF	TGTGCCAGCAGCTTAGCCCGAGGGGGCCCAAACAATGAGCAGTTCTTC	TRBD1	TRBV7-2	TRBJ2-1	many
CASTEPGAQTDTQYF	TGTGCCAGCACTGAACCGGGGGCGCAAACAGATACGCAGTATTTT	NA	TRBV6-4	TRBJ2-3	NA
CASSLRVSSYEQYF	TGTGCCAGCAGTTTAAGGGTTAGCTCCTACGAGCAGTACTTC	NA	TRBV12-3/TRBV12-4	TRBJ2-7	NA
CASSSAGQGSYNEQFF	TGTGCCAGCAGCTCCGCCGGACAGGGCTCCTACAATGAGCAGTTCTTC	TRBD1	TRBV11-2	TRBJ2-1	few
CASNFDRGELFF	TGTGCCAGCAACTTTGACAGGGGGGAGCTGTTTTTT	NA	TRBV12-3/TRBV12-4	TRBJ2-2	NA
CASRPPGQPNTEAFF	TGTGCCAGCAGACCTCCGGGACAGCCAAACACTGAAGCTTTCTTT	TRBD1	TRBV7-8	TRBJ1-1	many
CASSLSFGLYEQYF	TGTGCCAGCAGTTTATCCTTCGGGCTCTACGAGCAGTACTTC	NA	TRBV27	TRBJ2-7	NA
CASSYSTPGTGSYNEQFF	TGTGCCAGCAGTTACTCAACCCCCGGGACAGGGTCGTACAATGAGCAGTTCTTC	TRBD1	TRBV6-6	TRBJ2-1	NA
CASSRLGSDRGNEKLFF	TGTGCCAGCAGCCGTCTTGGGTCTGACAGGGGAAATGAAAAACTGTTTTTT	TRBD1	TRBV5-5	TRBJ1-4	NA
CASAGQGSNEQFF	TGTGCCAGCGCTGGACAGGGTTCCAATGAGCAGTTCTTC	TRBD1	TRBV2	TRBJ2-1	few
CASRYGQGNSPLHF	TGTGCCAGCAGATACGGACAGGGTAATTCACCCCTCCACTTT	TRBD1	TRBV27	TRBJ1-6	NA
CASGFDLDRKNEKLFF	TGTGCTAGTGGTTTTGACTTGGACAGAAAAAATGAAAAACTGTTTTTT	NA	TRBV12-5	TRBJ1-4	few
CASSRRDKFTDTQYF	TGTGCCAGCAGCCGCCGGGACAAGTTCACAGATACGCAGTATTTT	NA	TRBV14	TRBJ2-3	NA
CASSLREIQETQYF	TGTGCTAGCAGCTTAAGGGAGATCCAAGAGACCCAGTACTTC	NA	TRBV7-7	TRBJ2-5	many
CASSQLSGGAFYNEQFF	TGTGCCAGCAGCCAACTCAGCGGGGGGGCATTCTACAATGAGCAGTTCTTC	TRBD2	TRBV7-6	TRBJ2-1	many
CASSAGEKPQHF	TGTGCCAGCAGTGCAGGGGAGAAGCCCCAGCATTTT	NA	TRBV27	TRBJ1-5	once